This T cell receptor beta chain was sequenced for a study of cytomegalovirus exposure and HLA in healthy donors. Study-level information: The same platform as the roughly 700 first-cohort repertoires was used for the roughly 130 validation repertoires, a later analysis reported.

Findings and caveats of the study: TCR beta chains numbering some 160 were designated cytomegalovirus-associated.

This CDR3 contains 11 residues. Germline CDR1 reads DFQATT; CDR2 reads SNEGSKA (reference sequence). Trimming took 3 bases from V and 6 from J, leaving 7 bases between them. Regarding this clone: Its antigen is unknown.

It was the approximately 120-subject validation cohort, separate from the approximately 700-subject first cohort, to which the donors belonged. Method: immunoSEQ multiplex PCR; TCRdb's copy keeps in-frame clones and lacks some. Of around 160,000 clones listed, more than 70% are singletons. The V gene is TRBV20-1, the J gene TRBJ2-3; D unresolved. What was sequenced was PBMCs. This clonotype originated in a man aged 18 to 29 in good health and CMV-seronegative. CDR3: CSASGEDTQYF. The CDR3 DNA reads TGCAGTGCTAGCGGAGAGGATACGCAGTATTTT.